Listed below are T cell receptor beta chains from one sample, sequenced in a study of regulatory T cells in long-lasting Graves disease. From the multiplex PCR reads, TCRdb called clonotypes with MiXCR, one entry per CDR3 protein. Here the sample spans about 560,000 distinct CDR3 sequences, 15% to 20% being singletons. These data also featured in a second study, about T cells in Graves' hyperthyroidism and ophthalmopathy.

Sequencing used peripheral blood mononuclear cells (PBMCs), obtained at new diagnosis, from a patient treated with antithyroid drugs. These receptors originate from a young man with Graves disease. Each CDR3 is given with its conserved first and last residue. D genes are given only for firm matches. Part of the rows lack a size; the others show once, few, many or a class for expanded clones.

d_call,j_call,v_call,clone_size,cdr3_nt,cdr3_aa
.,TRBJ1-5,TRBV20-1,.,TGCAGTGCTACCCGGGGGACGGGGCAGCCCCAGCATTTT,CSATRGTGQPQHF
.,TRBJ2-7,TRBV10-2,.,TGCGCCATAGGCGGGGCCCGCGAGCAGTACTTC,CAIGGAREQYF
TRBD2,TRBJ2-1,TRBV28,few,TGTGCCAGTCGGGGGGGGGGCGGACTCTACAATGAGCAGTTCTTC,CASRGGGGLYNEQFF
TRBD1,TRBJ2-3,TRBV5-5,.,TGTGCCAGCAGCGCATCAGGACAGGGCAGCACAGATACGCAGTATTTT,CASSASGQGSTDTQYF
.,TRBJ2-3,TRBV7-9,many,TGTGCCAGCAGCTCGACGACAGAAATCACAGATACGCAGTATTTT,CASSSTTEITDTQYF
TRBD1,TRBJ1-4,TRBV30,many,TGTGCCTGGACCTTACGACAGGGTTCAAGTGAAAAACTGTTTTTT,CAWTLRQGSSEKLFF
.,TRBJ2-1,TRBV5-1,many,TGCGCCAGCAGACCTAGCGCGCGCTCCTACAATGAGCAGTTCTTC,CASRPSARSYNEQFF
TRBD2,TRBJ2-1,TRBV5-5,many,TGTGCCAGCAGAAAAGGGACTAGCGGGAATGGGGGATCCTACAATGAGCAGTTCTTC,CASRKGTSGNGGSYNEQFF
.,TRBJ1-5,TRBV28,many,TGTGCCAGCAGTTGGCCCAATCAGCCCCAGCATTTT,CASSWPNQPQHF
.,TRBJ2-1,TRBV11-3,.,TGTGCCAGCAGCTTAGATGGGAGCAGCAGCAATAAGCAGTTCTTC,CASSLDGSSSNKQFF
TRBD2,TRBJ2-1,TRBV6-2/TRBV6-3,.,TGTGCCAGCGGTCGACTAGCGGGTTCCTACAATGAGCAGTTCTTC,CASGRLAGSYNEQFF
TRBD1,TRBJ2-6,TRBV28,many,TGTGCCAGCAGTCTACTGGGTCAGGGGGCAGCTGGGGCCAACGTCCTGACTTTC,CASSLLGQGAAGANVLTF
.,TRBJ2-7,TRBV3-1,many,TGTGCCAGCAGCCAGGGAAGAAACGAGCAGTACTTC,CASSQGRNEQYF
.,TRBJ2-2,TRBV11-2,few,TGTGCCAGCAGCTTCTGGGCTCAGGAGGTCGGGGAGCTGTTTTTT,CASSFWAQEVGELFF
.,TRBJ2-5,TRBV27,few,TGTGCCAGCAGTTTATATGGGGTCCTCGGGGAGACCCAGTACTTC,CASSLYGVLGETQYF
.,TRBJ1-5,TRBV6-5,.,TGTGCCAACAGTTACTCGGCATTAGGGTCAGGTAATCAGCCCCAGCATTTT,CANSYSALGSGNQPQHF
TRBD2,TRBJ2-3,TRBV7-2,few,TGTGCCAGCAGCAATAGCGGGAGTGGGACAGATACGCAGTATTTT,CASSNSGSGTDTQYF
TRBD1,TRBJ2-3,TRBV24-1,many,TGTGCCACCAGTGATGGCCGGGACAGGGGTTCAGATACGCAGTATTTT,CATSDGRDRGSDTQYF